This TCR beta chain was recovered during a study of cytomegalovirus exposure and HLA in healthy donors. Study information: Caucasian-associated ancestry cluster membership applied to over 80% of about 370 genotyped donors. The study's findings and limits: In a later analysis, HLA-associated TCR beta chains were more clonally expanded than equally common others.

Germline V gene lookup returns CDR1 SGHDT and CDR2 YYEEEE. Trimming pared 3 bases from V and 5 bases from J, leaving 4 bases between. The CDR3 consists of 11 residues. 13 Jbeta primers and 60 Vbeta primers were used for the PCR. Using immunoSEQ multiplex PCR, the repertoire was profiled, and TCRdb retains in-frame clones only, with some absent. This repertoire shows around 100,000 clones, approximately 80% found once; its top ten account for around 5%. Comment on this clone: What it binds is unknown.

This sequence originates from a woman aged 18-29 years in good health and CMV-seropositive. The source material was PBMCs. This sequence joins TRBV5-6 and TRBJ2-3; D not certain. The CDR3 protein is CASSSLDTQYF. Written as DNA, the CDR3 is TGTGCCAGCAGCTCCCTAGATACGCAGTATTTT.